This T cell receptor beta chain is from a study of T cells in women clearing cervical HPV infection. The wider study: Controls gave blood once infection was undetectable; cases at lesion identification. Study observations and caveats: Each sample's T-cell count was unknown, possibly confounding richness.

About this clone itself: Antigen: not known. The CDR3 extends 3 residues past the end of the read, so its final part is completed from the germline J gene.

Each participant carried one incident cervical HPV16 infection only. TCR beta CDR3 amplified by multiplex PCR from about 1,100 ng genomic DNA. Measured with immunoSEQ multiplex PCR; TCRdb has only the in-frame clones, and not every one. The specimen's table records 18,000 or so clones. Germline CDR1 is DFQATT and CDR2 is SNEGSKA (reference sequence). Trimming pared 3 bases from V and 2 bases from J, leaving 16 bases between. The CDR3 consists of 16 residues. Material: blood buffy coat. The TCR comes from a woman between 18 and 70 years old with a cervical HPV16 infection that either progressed to CIN3+ or cleared (not recorded which). The chain combines TRBV20-1 with TRBJ1-4; weak D call: TRBD1 (5 bases). CDR3 amino acids: CSASWGSFATNEKLFF. The DNA read from the CDR3 is TGCAGTGCTAGCTGGGGCTCCTTCGCGACTAATGAAAAA.